These 14 T cell receptor beta chains share one sample of origin, sequenced in a study of T-cell reconstitution after alpha-beta-depleted transplantation in children. Unique molecular identifiers were used in preparing the TCRbeta library. TCRdb passed the PCR reads through MiXCR, listing each CDR3 protein once. The sample has approximately 82,000 distinct CDR3 sequences, 15% to 20% seen once. Here the sequenced sample was PBMCs, mostly from graft donor cells, taken 360 days after TCRalphabeta/CD19-depleted stem cell transplant. The source of these receptors is a male patient between 2 and 10 years old who had a stem cell transplant for acute lymphoblastic leukemia, so the T cells may come from the graft donor.

CDR3 sequence reads: CSARGGAAYNEQFF. DNA for the CDR3: TGCAGTGCTAGAGGGGGCGCGGCCTACAATGAGCAGTTCTTC. The chain links TRBV20-1 to TRBJ2-1, with D tentatively TRBD1 (5 bases). The CDR3 totals 14 residues. The ends were cut back, 1 base at V and 2 bases at J, with 9 bases in the middle. Germline V CDR1 and CDR2: DFQATT, SNEGSKA (reference sequence).

This clonotype showed up many times. The genes are TRBV18 and TRBJ2-4, with 7 nucleotides matching TRBD1. The trim removed 6 bases at V and 4 bases at J, leaving 12 bases unmatched. This CDR3 contains 16 residues. Germline V gene sequence: CDR1 KGHSH, CDR2 LQKENI. The CDR3 nucleotides are TGTGCCAGCTCGCTGACAGGGACGGGGCCTAAAAACATTCAGTACTTC. Translating gives CASSLTGTGPKNIQYF.

In this sample, this clonotype turned up a few times. J is TRBJ2-5 and V is TRBV5-1, with 7 bases aligning to TRBD2. Germline trimming cut 4 bases from V and 3 bases from J; bases unmatched to any gene: 0. CDR1 and CDR2 from the germline V gene are SGHRS and YFSETQ. The CDR3 has 12 amino acids. The CDR3 spells CASSRGEETQYF. DNA for the CDR3: TGCGCCAGCAGCCGGGGGGAAGAGACCCAGTACTTC.

This clonotype has only a few counts. This chain connects TRBV24-1 to TRBJ2-3; D not resolved. Trimming shortened V by 5 bases and J by 7 bases, and 12 bases separated the two germline ends. The germline V gene encodes CDR1 KGHDR and CDR2 SFDVKD. This CDR3 region has 13 residues. The CDR3 coding sequence is TGTGCCACCAGTGCCCTCTGGGCCAATACGCAGTATTTT. Residues: CATSALWANTQYF.

This clonotype was seen a few times. The J gene is TRBJ2-7, the V gene TRBV29-1, with TRBD1 identical over 10 bases. The CDR3 totals 13 residues. The J segment lost 5 bases and the V segment lost 4 bases, leaving 5 bases of the junction unmatched. Germline assignment: CDR1 SQVTM and CDR2 ANQGSEA. The CDR3 is CSVGRQGADEQYF. The CDR3 DNA follows: TGCAGCGTTGGGAGACAGGGGGCCGACGAGCAGTACTTC.

V gene TRBV5-1 combines with J gene TRBJ1-1; D is undetermined. The CDR3 is 14 amino acids. Trimming took off 0 bases at V and 2 bases at J, with 8 bases between the two ends. Germline V gives CDR1 SGHRS, CDR2 YFSETQ. As DNA, the CDR3 is TGCGCCAGCAGCTTGGGCAAACCAAACACTGAAGCTTTCTTT. This gives the protein CASSLGKPNTEAFF.

The chain carries TRBV7-9 and TRBJ1-4; a possible D gene is TRBD1 (5 bases). Germline lookup yields CDR1 SEHNR and CDR2 FQNEAQ (reference sequence). The V gene lost 1 base and the J gene lost 14 bases, with 11 bases spanning the gap. The CDR3 has 12 amino acids. The CDR3 region has the DNA TGTGCCAGCAGCTTAGTCGGGGGGGTTCTGTTTTTT. This gives the protein CASSLVGGVLFF.

The V call is TRBV12-3 or TRBV12-4, the J call TRBJ2-7; 10 bases fit TRBD1. V lost 5 bases and J lost 5; bases outside the gene matches: 12. The CDR3 contains 16 residues. The CDR3 nucleotides are TGTGCCAGCAGTGACAGGGGGCTCTTAAGGGGGGACGAGCAGTACTTC. It is translated as CASSDRGLLRGDEQYF.

This chain connects TRBV20-1 to TRBJ2-1; possible D gene TRBD2, 5 bases. Deletions cut 5 bases from V and 2 bases from J, with 10 bases between. This CDR3 region has 13 residues. Germline V lookup: CDR1 DFQATT, CDR2 SNEGSKA (reference sequence). DNA for the CDR3: TGCAGTGCTGAACGGGATACCTACAATGAGCAGTTCTTC. Translating gives CSAERDTYNEQFF.

The rearrangement joins TRBV20-1 to TRBJ2-3; 11 nucleotides agree with TRBD2. There are 15 residues in the CDR3. With V trimmed by 3 bases and J by 2 bases, 4 bases remained unmatched. Germline-derived CDR1 and CDR2 are DFQATT and SNEGSKA (reference sequence). The CDR3 coding sequence is TGCAGTGCTAGGATTAGCGGGAGGGCCACAGATACGCAGTATTTT. It specifies CSARISGRATDTQYF.

This clonotype was counted only a few times. This sequence joins TRBV5-1 and TRBJ2-3; 9 nucleotides agree with TRBD1. CDR1 SGHRS and CDR2 YFSETQ come from the germline V gene. V dropped 0 bases and J dropped 2; count of bases not matched to a gene: 4. The CDR3 runs to 16 residues. The CDR3 protein is CASSLATGGNTDTQYF. CDR3 bases: TGCGCCAGCAGCTTGGCGACAGGGGGAAACACAGATACGCAGTATTTT.

This chain links TRBV10-3 with TRBJ2-7; D uncertain. Germline lookup yields CDR1 ENHRY and CDR2 SYGVKD. The CDR3 consists of 16 residues. Deletions cut 1 base from V and 1 base from J, with 14 bases between. CDR3 residues: CAISEFRVSLSYEQYF. The DNA of the CDR3 is TGTGCCATCAGTGAGTTCCGGGTTTCACTTTCCTACGAGCAGTACTTC.

V gene TRBV20-1 combines with J gene TRBJ2-3; 7 bases line up with TRBD1. CDR3 size: 16 residues. The junction had 12 bases not matched to a gene; V was cut back by 5 bases and J by 1 base. CDR1 and CDR2 from the germline V gene are DFQATT and SNEGSKA (reference sequence). The CDR3 DNA is TGCAGTGCTTCCCCCTTGACAGGGAAGGGCACAGATACGCAGTATTTT. Translated: CSASPLTGKGTDTQYF.

V is TRBV5-1 and J is TRBJ2-5; D is uncertain. CDR3 length: 16 amino acids. Trimming took 0 bases from V and 0 from J, leaving 12 bases between them. Per the germline V gene, CDR1 is SGHRS and CDR2 is YFSETQ. CDR3 protein: CASSLVLGLYQETQYF. For the CDR3, the DNA is TGCGCCAGCAGCTTGGTTCTGGGCCTGTACCAAGAGACCCAGTACTTC.